The TCR beta chain described here comes from a study of blood T cell repertoires in COVID-19. Study background: The study drew acute and convalescent COVID-19 samples from the United States, Italy and Spain. Nucleic acid was either cDNA or gDNA, and it came from T cells, B-cell-depleted T cells, or PBMCs.

Germline V gives CDR1 ENHRY, CDR2 SYGVKD. The CDR3 length is 16 residues. V was shortened by 0 bases and J by 4 bases, with 10 bases between the two germline ends. Study processing details: The authors estimated nucleated cell counts from reference gene primer amplification. Sequencing used immunoSEQ multiplex PCR; TCRdb keeps in-frame clones, though not all of them. V and J calls and clone size are those listed in that table; D and trimming were worked out from the DNA. Seen here are some 50,000 clones, approximately 80% observed once, and the top ten hold roughly 50%. This clone has only one observation.

The chain uses TRBV10-3 and TRBJ1-6; tentatively, D is TRBD1 (6 bases). This TCR derives from a man aged 65 to 79 with acute or convalescent COVID-19. Material: peripheral blood. The CDR3 DNA is TGTGCCATCAGTGAGTCGAAAGGGGGATATAATTCACCCCTCCACTTT. It encodes CAISESKGGYNSPLHF.